The subject of this entry is one T cell receptor (beta chain). Methods used by the authors: Junction-only immunoSEQ sequences carried no quality scores, so filtering differed. Method: immunoSEQ multiplex PCR; TCRdb's copy keeps in-frame clones and lacks some. The DNA was the basis for D and trimming; V, J and clone size are from that table. This sample has 550,000 to 800,000 clones; roughly 91% occur once, and the top ten carry about a third. The source of the sample is a study of shared clonotypes between healthy human individuals. Trimming took 10 bases from V and 4 from J; bases not matched to a gene: 8. CDR3 size: 13 residues. Germline CDR1 MGHRA, CDR2 YSYEKL.

The J gene is TRBJ1-1, the V gene TRBV4-1, with 8 bases lining up with TRBD1. Sequenced sample: memory CD8+ T cells from PBMCs. The subset is: CD45RO+ cells pooled with CCR7-negative TemRA cells. The sequence was collected from a man aged 18 to 35 in good health. Some clones in this sample may be carry-over from other donors' samples. The DNA for the CDR3 is TGCGCCACCAAGAGACAGGGGAGCACTGAAGCTTTCTTT. Translating it yields CATKRQGSTEAFF.